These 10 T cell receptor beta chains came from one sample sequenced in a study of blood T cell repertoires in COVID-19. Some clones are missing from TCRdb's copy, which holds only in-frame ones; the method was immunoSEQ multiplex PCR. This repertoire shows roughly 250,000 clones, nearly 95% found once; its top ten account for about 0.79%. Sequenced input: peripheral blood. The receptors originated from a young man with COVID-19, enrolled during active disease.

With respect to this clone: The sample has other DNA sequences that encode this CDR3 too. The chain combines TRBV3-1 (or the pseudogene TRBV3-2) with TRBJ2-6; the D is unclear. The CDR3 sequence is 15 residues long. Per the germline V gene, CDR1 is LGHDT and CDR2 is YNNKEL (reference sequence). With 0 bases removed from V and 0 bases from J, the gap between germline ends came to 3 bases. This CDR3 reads CASSQDYSGANVLTF. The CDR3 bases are TGTGCCAGCAGCCAAGACTACTCTGGGGCCAACGTCCTGACTTTC.

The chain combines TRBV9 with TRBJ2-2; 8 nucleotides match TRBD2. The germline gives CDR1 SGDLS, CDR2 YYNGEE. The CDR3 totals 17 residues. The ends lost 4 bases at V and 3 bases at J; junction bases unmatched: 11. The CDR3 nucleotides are TGTGCCAGCAGCCCTCGGGGGGCCGGGGGGGACACCGGGGAGCTGTTTTTT. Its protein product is CASSPRGAGGDTGELFF.

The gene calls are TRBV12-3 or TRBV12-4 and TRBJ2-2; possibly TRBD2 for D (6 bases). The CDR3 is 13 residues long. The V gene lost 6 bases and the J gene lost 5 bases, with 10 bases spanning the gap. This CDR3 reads CASSQEGTGELFF. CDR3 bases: TGTGCCAGCAGCCAGGAGGGAACCGGGGAGCTGTTTTTT.

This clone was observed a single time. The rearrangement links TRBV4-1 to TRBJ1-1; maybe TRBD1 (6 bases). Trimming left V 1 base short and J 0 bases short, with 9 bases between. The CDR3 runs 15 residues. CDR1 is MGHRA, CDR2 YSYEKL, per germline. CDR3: CASSQVGALNTEAFF. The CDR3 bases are TGCGCCAGCAGCCAAGTGGGGGCGCTGAACACTGAAGCTTTCTTT.

CDR3 sequence reads: CASSSRQGAHEQYF. CDR3 nucleotides: TGTGCCAGTAGCTCGCGACAGGGGGCCCACGAGCAGTACTTC. The rearrangement links TRBV19 to TRBJ2-7, with 10 bases aligning to TRBD1. Germline trimming cut 6 bases from V and 5 bases from J; bases unmatched to any gene: 7. In germline, CDR1 is LNHDA, CDR2 SQIVND (reference sequence). This CDR3 is 14 amino acids long.

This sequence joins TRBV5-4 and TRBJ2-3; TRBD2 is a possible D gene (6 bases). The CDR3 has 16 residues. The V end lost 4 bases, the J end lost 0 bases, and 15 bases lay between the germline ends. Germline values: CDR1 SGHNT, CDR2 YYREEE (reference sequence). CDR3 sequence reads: CASSPSTRSSTDTQYF. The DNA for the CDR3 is TGTGCCAGCAGCCCCTCGACTAGGTCTAGCACAGATACGCAGTATTTT.

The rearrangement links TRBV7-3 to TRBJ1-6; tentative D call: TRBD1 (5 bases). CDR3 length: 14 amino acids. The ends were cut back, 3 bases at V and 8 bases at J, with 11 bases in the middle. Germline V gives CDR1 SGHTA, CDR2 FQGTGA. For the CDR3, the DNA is TGTGCCAGCAGCTTCGGTTCGACAGATTCACCCCTCCACTTT. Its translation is CASSFGSTDSPLHF.

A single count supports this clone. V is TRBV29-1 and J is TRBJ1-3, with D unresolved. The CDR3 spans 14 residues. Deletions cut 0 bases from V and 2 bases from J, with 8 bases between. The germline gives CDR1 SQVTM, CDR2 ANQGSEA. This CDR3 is CSVEDGRTGNTIYF. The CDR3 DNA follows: TGCAGCGTTGAAGATGGCAGGACTGGAAACACCATATATTTT.

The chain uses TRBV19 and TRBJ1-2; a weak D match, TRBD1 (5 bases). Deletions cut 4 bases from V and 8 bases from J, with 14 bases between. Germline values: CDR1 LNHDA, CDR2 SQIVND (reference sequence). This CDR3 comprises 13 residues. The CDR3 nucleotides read TGTGCCAGTAGTAGCACGACAGTAAGCGGCTACACCTTC. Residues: CASSSTTVSGYTF.

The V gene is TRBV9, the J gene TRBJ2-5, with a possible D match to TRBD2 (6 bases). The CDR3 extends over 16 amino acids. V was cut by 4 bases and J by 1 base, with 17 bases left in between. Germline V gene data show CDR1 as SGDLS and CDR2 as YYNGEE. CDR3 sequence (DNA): TGTGCCAGCAGCCCCGGGGGTGTTAGCGGCCAAGAGACCCAGTACTTC. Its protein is CASSPGGVSGQETQYF.